This is a list of T cell receptor beta chains from one sample in a study of blood T cell repertoires in COVID-19. Some clones are missing from TCRdb's copy, which holds only in-frame ones; the method was immunoSEQ multiplex PCR. The sample has 84,000 or so clones, more than 60% seen once. Sequenced material: peripheral blood. These receptors were taken from a human donor in a cohort sampled during active COVID-19. CDR3s include the opening cysteine and the closing phenylalanine or tryptophan. Fields, in order: J gene, CDR3 length, V gene, CDR3 protein.

>TRBJ1-2|15|TRBV6-6
CASSSPDRGLIGYTF
>TRBJ1-1|13|TRBV4-3
CASSRTGGAEAFF
>TRBJ2-3|16|TRBV7-9
CASSPVSGGLADTQYF
>TRBJ2-7|14|TRBV5-1
CASSWDGTDYEQYF
>TRBJ1-1|14|TRBV5-4
CASSLGPGNTEAFF
>TRBJ2-1|19|TRBV9
CASSGFLGLAGAGEEEQFF
>TRBJ2-7|13|TRBV5-6
CATPRDRGTEQYF
>TRBJ1-6|15|TRBV4-1
CASSRLEGNNSPLHF
>TRBJ1-5|17|TRBV3-1/TRBV3-2
CASSQDSRGGFHQPQHF
>TRBJ1-2|12|TRBV30
CAWSASPGGYTF
>TRBJ2-1|15|TRBV9
CASSAQTGGYNEQFF
>TRBJ1-6|13|TRBV6-5
CASTGRGFSPLHF
>TRBJ1-5|18|TRBV6-2/TRBV6-3
CASSSHYLGGKTNQPQHF
>TRBJ2-5|13|TRBV9
CASGQASQETQYF
>TRBJ2-5|12|TRBV2
CASRTTGETQYF
>TRBJ1-1|15|TRBV18
CASSPVRSQNTEAFF
>TRBJ2-7|11|TRBV6-5
CASVLSYEQYF
>TRBJ1-6|15|TRBV11-3
CASSSTGRGGSPLHF
>TRBJ2-5|14|TRBV7-2
CASSPRQGAETQYF
>TRBJ1-2|14|TRBV6-2/TRBV6-3
CASSRLWGYYGYTF
>TRBJ1-3|14|TRBV3-1/TRBV3-2
CASSRQAVGNTIYF
>TRBJ1-1|15|TRBV25-1
CASSPQTGGASEAFF
>TRBJ1-4|13|TRBV7-9
CASRPRANEKLFF
>TRBJ1-2|14|TRBV4-3
CASSQEGRDYGYTF
>TRBJ2-5|14|TRBV27
CASSPGRVVETQYF
>TRBJ1-5|14|TRBV2
CASSQQAINQPQHF
>TRBJ2-2|14|TRBV25-1
CASSDGGYTGELFF
>TRBJ2-7|16|TRBV5-4
CASSLPGGQGTYEQYF
>TRBJ1-2|17|TRBV5-6
CASSPGTGITNGNGYTF
>TRBJ1-5|15|TRBV5-3
CARSEGQGACQPQHF
>TRBJ1-1|11|TRBV2
CASRGQGEAFF
>TRBJ2-1|15|TRBV7-6
CASSSAGGLNNEQFF
>TRBJ2-2|13|TRBV7-2
CASSFLNTGELFF
>TRBJ2-1|17|TRBV4-1
CASSQGPSRGYYNEQFF
>TRBJ2-7|15|TRBV5-4
CASSLGQFPSYEQYF
>TRBJ1-4|12|TRBV28
CASSLYSEKLFF
>TRBJ2-4|20|TRBV3-1/TRBV3-2
CASSRFSGGAFYLAKNIQYF
>TRBJ2-1|14|TRBV19
CASSIGLAGGPVFF
>TRBJ1-4|15|TRBV7-2
CASSFRWGVGEKLFF
>TRBJ1-5|16|TRBV1
CTSSQVGGAPNQPQHF
>TRBJ2-5|16|TRBV5-1
CASSVEPSGGQETQYF
>TRBJ2-7|17|TRBV7-9
CASSASQGVKGPYEQYF
>TRBJ1-5|18|TRBV19
CASSIRGGLSGKNQPQHF
>TRBJ1-4|14|TRBV7-2
CASSAHRVGEKLFF
>TRBJ2-5|17|TRBV5-4
CASSLGSGGGKKETQYF
>TRBJ2-1|12|TRBV12-3/TRBV12-4
CASSGGSNEQFF
>TRBJ1-1|13|TRBV5-1
CASSSDTGTEAFF
>TRBJ2-7|14|TRBV6-5
CASTKLAGGYEQYF
>TRBJ1-5|18|TRBV11-3
CASSLVRDRGPGNQPQHF
>TRBJ1-2|14|TRBV5-1
CASAPQATNYGYTF
>TRBJ2-7|14|TRBV14
CASSARQGSYEQYF
>TRBJ1-2|17|TRBV7-3
CASSPSGGLGGNDGYTF
>TRBJ1-4|14|TRBV28
CASSKQDFDEKLFF
>TRBJ2-5|16|TRBV13
CASRELGRGGLETQYF
>TRBJ1-2|14|TRBV13
CASSPRSRSYGYTF
>TRBJ2-6|15|TRBV3-1/TRBV3-2
CASSPLQGMANVLTF
>TRBJ2-7|13|TRBV3-1/TRBV3-2
CASSPPAMDEQYF
>TRBJ1-1|15|TRBV29-1
CSAQKGGQGTTEAFF
>TRBJ2-7|15|TRBV5-1
CASSQLTGVGYEQYF
>TRBJ1-6|12|TRBV19
CASRTGNSPLHF